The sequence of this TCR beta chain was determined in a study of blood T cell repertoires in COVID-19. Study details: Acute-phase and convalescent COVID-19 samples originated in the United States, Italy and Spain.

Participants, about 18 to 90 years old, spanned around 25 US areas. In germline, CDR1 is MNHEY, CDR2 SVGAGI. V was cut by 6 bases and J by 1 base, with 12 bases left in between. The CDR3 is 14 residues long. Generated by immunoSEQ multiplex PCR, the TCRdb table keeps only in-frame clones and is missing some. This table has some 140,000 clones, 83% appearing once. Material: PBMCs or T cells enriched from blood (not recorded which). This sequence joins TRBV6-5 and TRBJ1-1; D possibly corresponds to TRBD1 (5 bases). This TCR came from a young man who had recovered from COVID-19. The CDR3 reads CASRRQQENTEAFF. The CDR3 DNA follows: TGTGCCAGCAGACGACAACAGGAGAACACTGAAGCTTTCTTT.